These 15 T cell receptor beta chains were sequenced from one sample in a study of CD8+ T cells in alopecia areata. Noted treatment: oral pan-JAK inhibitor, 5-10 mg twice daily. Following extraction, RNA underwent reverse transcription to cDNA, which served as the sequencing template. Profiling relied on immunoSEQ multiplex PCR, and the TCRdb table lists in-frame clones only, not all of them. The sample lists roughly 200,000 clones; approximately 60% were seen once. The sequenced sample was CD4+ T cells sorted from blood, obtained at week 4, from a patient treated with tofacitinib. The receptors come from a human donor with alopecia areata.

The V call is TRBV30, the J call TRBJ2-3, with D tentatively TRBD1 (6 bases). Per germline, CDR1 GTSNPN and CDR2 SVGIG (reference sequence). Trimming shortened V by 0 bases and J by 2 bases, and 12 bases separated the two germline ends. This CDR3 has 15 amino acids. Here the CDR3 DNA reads TGTGCCTGGAGTGTACAGTGGACAGCCACAGATACGCAGTATTTT. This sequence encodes CAWSVQWTATDTQYF. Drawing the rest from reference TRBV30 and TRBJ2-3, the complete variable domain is SQTIHQWPATLVQPVGSPLSLECTVEGTSNPNLYWYRQAAGRGLQLLFYSVGIGQISSEVPQNLSASRPQDRQFILSSKKLLLSDSGFYLCAWSVQWTATDTQYFGPGTRLTVL.

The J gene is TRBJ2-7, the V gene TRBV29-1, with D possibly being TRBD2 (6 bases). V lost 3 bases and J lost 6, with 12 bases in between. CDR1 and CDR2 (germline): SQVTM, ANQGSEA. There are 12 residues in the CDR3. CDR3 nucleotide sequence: TGCAGCGTTGATGGGGGGACGGGCGAGCAGTACTTC. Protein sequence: CSVDGGTGEQYF.

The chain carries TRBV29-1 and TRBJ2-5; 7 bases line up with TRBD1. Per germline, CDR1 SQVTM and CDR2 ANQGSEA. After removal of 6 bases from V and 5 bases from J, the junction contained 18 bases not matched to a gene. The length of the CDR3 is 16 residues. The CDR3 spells CSVNRDSARGVETQYF. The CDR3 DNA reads TGCAGCGTGAACAGGGACAGCGCCCGAGGAGTGGAGACCCAGTACTTC.

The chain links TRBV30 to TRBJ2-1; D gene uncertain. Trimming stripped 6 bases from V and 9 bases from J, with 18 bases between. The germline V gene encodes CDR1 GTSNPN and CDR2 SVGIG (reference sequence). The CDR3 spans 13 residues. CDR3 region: CACRPYVPSEQFF. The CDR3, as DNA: TGTGCCTGCAGACCGTACGTCCCCAGTGAGCAGTTCTTC.

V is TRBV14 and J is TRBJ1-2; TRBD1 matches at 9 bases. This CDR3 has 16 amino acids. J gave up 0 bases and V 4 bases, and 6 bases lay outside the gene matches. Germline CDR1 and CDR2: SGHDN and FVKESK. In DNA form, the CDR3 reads TGTGCCAGCAGCCTTGCCGGGACAGGGACTAACTATGGCTACACCTTC. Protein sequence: CASSLAGTGTNYGYTF.

The CDR3 here is CAISVGLGDNEQFF. DNA for the CDR3: TGTGCCATCAGTGTCGGATTGGGCGACAATGAGCAGTTCTTC. The chain has TRBV10-3 and TRBJ2-1; D uncertain. Trimming removed 4 bases at V and 5 bases at J, with 12 bases between. The CDR3 loop spans 14 amino acids. Germline lookup yields CDR1 ENHRY and CDR2 SYGVKD.

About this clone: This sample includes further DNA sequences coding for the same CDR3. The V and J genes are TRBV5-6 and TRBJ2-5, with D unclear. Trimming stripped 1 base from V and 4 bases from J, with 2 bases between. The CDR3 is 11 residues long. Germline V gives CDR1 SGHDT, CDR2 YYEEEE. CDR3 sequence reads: CASSLRETQYF. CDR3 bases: TGTGCCAGCAGCTTGAGAGAGACCCAGTACTTC.

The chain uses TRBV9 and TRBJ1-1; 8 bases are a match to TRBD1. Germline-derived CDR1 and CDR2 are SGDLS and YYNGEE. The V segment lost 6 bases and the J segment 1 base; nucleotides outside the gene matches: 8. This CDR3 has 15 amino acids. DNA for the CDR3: TGTGCCAGCACCCTAAGTGGGACAGGGAACACTGAAGCTTTCTTT. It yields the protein CASTLSGTGNTEAFF.

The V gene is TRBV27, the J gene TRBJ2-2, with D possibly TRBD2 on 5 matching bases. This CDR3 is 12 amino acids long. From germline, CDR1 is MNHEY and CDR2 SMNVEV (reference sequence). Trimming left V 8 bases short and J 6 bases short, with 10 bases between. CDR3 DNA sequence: TGTGCCAGCGGCGTACTAGCCGGGGAGCTGTTTTTT. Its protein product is CASGVLAGELFF.

The CDR3 DNA reads as TGCGCCAGCAGCTTGGGAGGACAGAACAATGAGCAGTTCTTC. Translating gives CASSLGGQNNEQFF. The rearrangement joins TRBV5-1 to TRBJ2-1; D perhaps matches TRBD1 (6 bases). Germline CDR1 reads SGHRS; CDR2 reads YFSETQ. Trimming removed 0 bases from V and 5 bases from J, with 9 bases in between. The CDR3 runs 14 residues.

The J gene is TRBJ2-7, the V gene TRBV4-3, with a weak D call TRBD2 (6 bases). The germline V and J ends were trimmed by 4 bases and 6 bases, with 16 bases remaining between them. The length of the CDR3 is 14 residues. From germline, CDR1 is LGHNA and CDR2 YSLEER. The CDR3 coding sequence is TGCGCCAGCAGCCCCACGGGACTCCGGGGCGAGCAGTACTTC. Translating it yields CASSPTGLRGEQYF.

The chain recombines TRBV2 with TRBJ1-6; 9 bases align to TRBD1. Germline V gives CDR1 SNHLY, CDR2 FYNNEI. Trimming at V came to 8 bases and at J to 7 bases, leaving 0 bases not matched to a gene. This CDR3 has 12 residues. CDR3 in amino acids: CASDRGNSPLHF. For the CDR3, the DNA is TGTGCCAGCGACAGGGGGAATTCACCCCTCCACTTT.

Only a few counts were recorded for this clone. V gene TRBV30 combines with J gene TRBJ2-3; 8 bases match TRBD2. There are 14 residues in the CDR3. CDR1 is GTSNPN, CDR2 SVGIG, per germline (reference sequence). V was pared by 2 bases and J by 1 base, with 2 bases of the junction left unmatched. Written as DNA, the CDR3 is TGTGCCTGGAGTTCAGCGGGGGGCACAGATACGCAGTATTTT. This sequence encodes CAWSSAGGTDTQYF.

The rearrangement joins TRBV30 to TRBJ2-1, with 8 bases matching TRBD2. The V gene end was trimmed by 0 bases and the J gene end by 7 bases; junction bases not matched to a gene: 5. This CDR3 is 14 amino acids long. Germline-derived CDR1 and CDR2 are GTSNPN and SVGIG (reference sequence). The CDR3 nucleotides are TGTGCCTGGAGTGTCCGGGGGGGCCGGAATGAGCAGTTCTTC. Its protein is CAWSVRGGRNEQFF.

CDR3 protein: CASSVGGLNNEQFF. Here the CDR3 DNA reads TGTGCCAGCAGCGTAGGCGGCCTAAACAATGAGCAGTTCTTC. The chain recombines TRBV9 with TRBJ2-1; D is uncertain. The CDR3 has 14 amino acids. Germline lookup yields CDR1 SGDLS and CDR2 YYNGEE. V was clipped by 0 bases and J by 5 bases, with 9 bases between them.